Listed below are T cell receptor beta chains from one sample, sequenced in a study of blood T cell repertoires in COVID-19. Assay: immunoSEQ multiplex PCR; the TCRdb copy retains only in-frame clones and omits some. The sample lists some 66,000 clones, 86% occurring once. Sequenced sample: peripheral blood. The receptors come from a man aged 50-59 years with active COVID-19. Both conserved end residues are part of each CDR3. D genes are given only for firm matches. Size values are once, few and many counts, or a class for expanded clones, and some rows have none.

.	.	TRBJ1-4	TRBV30	TGTGCCTGGAGTGGGGCCGAAAATGAAAAACTGTTTTTT	CAWSGAENEKLFF
TRBD1	.	TRBJ1-6	TRBV5-5	TGTGCCAGCAGCGAGGGACAGGGTCTTAATTCACCCCTCCACTTT	CASSEGQGLNSPLHF
.	.	TRBJ2-7	TRBV5-1	TGCGCCAGCAGCCCCGAGGTTACCCACATTAGCGAGCAGTACTTC	CASSPEVTHISEQYF
.	.	TRBJ1-2	TRBV5-1	TGCGCCAGCAACCTTGACGGCGGGGGAGGCTACACCTTC	CASNLDGGGGYTF
.	.	TRBJ1-6	TRBV27	TGTGCCAGCAGTTCCAGGGTCTCGAGATCACCCCTCCACTTT	CASSSRVSRSPLHF
.	.	TRBJ1-2	TRBV2	TGTGCCAGCAGTGTCTCAGGGAACTATGGCTACACCTTC	CASSVSGNYGYTF
.	.	TRBJ2-3	TRBV6-5	TGTGCCAGCAGTTACGACCCCGGACACGCAGATACGCAGTATTTT	CASSYDPGHADTQYF
.	.	TRBJ2-2	TRBV7-9	TGTGCCAGCAGCCGAGGAGAGAACACCGGGGAGCTGTTTTTT	CASSRGENTGELFF
TRBD2	few	TRBJ2-5	TRBV4-2	TGTGCCAGCAGCCCCGGGACTAGCGGGAGACAAGAGACCCAGTACTTC	CASSPGTSGRQETQYF
TRBD1	.	TRBJ1-1	TRBV11-2	TGTGCCAGCAGCTTAGGACCGACAGGGTGGGACACTGAAGCTTTCTTT	CASSLGPTGWDTEAFF
TRBD2	.	TRBJ2-3	TRBV11-2	TGTGCCAGCAGCTTAACTAGCGGGAGCACAGATACGCAGTATTTT	CASSLTSGSTDTQYF
.	.	TRBJ1-6	TRBV5-4	TGTGCCAGCAGCTTGACAGGGCGAGATAATTCACCCCTCCACTTT	CASSLTGRDNSPLHF
.	.	TRBJ2-5	TRBV2	TGTGCCAGCAGTGAATTAGGCGGAGGGCGCGGGGAGACCCAGTACTTC	CASSELGGGRGETQYF
.	.	TRBJ2-1	TRBV3-1/TRBV3-2	TGTGCCAGCAGCCAAGGGGGACTGGCCCAGTTCTTC	CASSQGGLAQFF
TRBD2	.	TRBJ2-1	TRBV15	TGTGCCACCAGCAGACTAGCGGGAGGCCTTATGAATGAGCAGTTCTTC	CATSRLAGGLMNEQFF
TRBD2	.	TRBJ2-1	TRBV10-3	TGTGCCATCAGTGGGACTAGCGGAGTCGAAAACTACAATGAGCAGTTCTTC	CAISGTSGVENYNEQFF
TRBD1	.	TRBJ1-3	TRBV7-8	TGTGCCAGCAGCCGCAGGGGGTTCGGAAACACCATATATTTT	CASSRRGFGNTIYF
TRBD1	.	TRBJ2-2	TRBV6-5	TGTGCCAGCCGACTCAGGACAGGGGACGGGGAGCTGTTTTTT	CASRLRTGDGELFF
TRBD1	.	TRBJ1-1	TRBV4-2	TGTGCCAGCAGCCCCGGGACAGGGTGGAGCACTGAAGCTTTCTTT	CASSPGTGWSTEAFF
TRBD1	.	TRBJ2-7	TRBV19	TGTGCCAGTAAGACCACTCACAGGGGACAATCCTACGAGCAGTACTTC	CASKTTHRGQSYEQYF
TRBD2	.	TRBJ2-3	TRBV2	TGTGCCAGCAGTAAGCGGGGGGGCAGCACAGATACGCAGTATTTT	CASSKRGGSTDTQYF
TRBD2	.	TRBJ2-1	TRBV11-2	TGTGCCAGCAGCGCGGGACTAGCTTACAATGAGCAGTTCTTC	CASSAGLAYNEQFF
.	.	TRBJ2-2	TRBV5-1	TGCGCCAGCAGCTTGCTTGGGGAGATCACCGGGGAGCTGTTTTTT	CASSLLGEITGELFF
.	.	TRBJ1-4	TRBV5-1	TGCGCCAGCAGCACGGGGTCTGGTTCTACTGAAAAACTGTTTTTT	CASSTGSGSTEKLFF
.	.	TRBJ2-1	TRBV2	TGTGCCAGCAGTGGATACAGAGAGCAGTTCTTC	CASSGYREQFF
TRBD1	.	TRBJ2-5	TRBV6-6	TGTGCCAGCAGACAGGGACAGGGGGTCGAGACCCAGTACTTC	CASRQGQGVETQYF
.	once	TRBJ1-2	TRBV7-6	TGTGCCAGCAGCCCAAGAGGGGGTGGGTCCCCAAACTATGGCTACACCTTC	CASSPRGGGSPNYGYTF
.	once	TRBJ1-2	TRBV29-1	TGCAGCGTTTTGGAGACTCTCTATGGCTACACCTTC	CSVLETLYGYTF
TRBD2	.	TRBJ2-1	TRBV29-1	TGCAGCGTTGAGCGCGGGAGCATTTACAATGAGCAGTTCTTC	CSVERGSIYNEQFF
.	once	TRBJ1-4	TRBV15	TGTGCCACCAGCAGAGCCGGGGGGGGAGATGAAAAACTGTTTTTT	CATSRAGGGDEKLFF
TRBD2	.	TRBJ2-5	TRBV6-2/TRBV6-3	TGTGCCAGCAGTCCCAGCGGGAGGAGAGAGACCCAGTACTTC	CASSPSGRRETQYF
.	.	TRBJ1-5	TRBV4-2	TGTGCCAGCAGCCAAGATGTCGGGATCTACAGGGCGGATCAGCCCCAGCATTTT	CASSQDVGIYRADQPQHF
.	.	TRBJ1-6	TRBV5-1	TGCGCCAGCAGCTTGGGGCAGGGCGAAGGTTCACCCCTCCACTTT	CASSLGQGEGSPLHF
.	.	TRBJ1-1	TRBV18	TGTGCCAGCTCATTGGGCGAACAGGGCCATCTTTCGAAGGCTTTCTTT	CASSLGEQGHLSKAFF
.	.	TRBJ2-5	TRBV13	TGTGCCAGCAGCTTTAATCACCAAGAGACCCAGTACTTC	CASSFNHQETQYF
TRBD2	.	TRBJ2-1	TRBV2	TGTGCCACTATAGCGGGGGGGTACAATGAGCAGTTCTTC	CATIAGGYNEQFF
.	.	TRBJ2-3	TRBV9	TGTGCCAGCAGCTCGGGAGCGATCGAGGTTAGCACAGATACGCAGTATTTT	CASSSGAIEVSTDTQYF
TRBD1	.	TRBJ2-7	TRBV18	TGTGCCAGCTCACCAGGGACAGACCCCTACGAGCAGTACTTC	CASSPGTDPYEQYF
.	few	TRBJ2-2	TRBV5-4	TGTGCCAGCAGCCCTTACACCGGGGAGCTGTTTTTT	CASSPYTGELFF
TRBD1	.	TRBJ2-3	TRBV7-9	TGTGCCAGCACCAGGACAGGTAGCACAGATACGCAGTATTTT	CASTRTGSTDTQYF
.	.	TRBJ1-2	TRBV6-6	TGTGCCAGCAGCCTACCTGGAGGGATCTATGGCTACACCTTC	CASSLPGGIYGYTF
.	.	TRBJ2-3	TRBV24-1	TGTGCCACCAGTGAGGAGGGGCGGGATACGCAGTATTTT	CATSEEGRDTQYF
TRBD2	once	TRBJ2-2	TRBV7-2	TGTGCCAGCACCCTTAAGGGAGGGAACACCGGGGAACTGTTTTTT	CASTLKGGNTGELFF
.	.	TRBJ2-1	TRBV14	TGTGCCAGCAGCCTTGAAACCAGGGGCCTTTACAATGAGCAGTTCTTC	CASSLETRGLYNEQFF
.	few	TRBJ1-4	TRBV7-8	TGTGCCAGCAGCACCACTACAACTAATGAAAAACTGTTTTTT	CASSTTTTNEKLFF
TRBD1	.	TRBJ2-1	TRBV7-7	TGTGCCAGCAGCTTAGGTTCTGGACAGGGGGGCAATGAGCAGTTCTTC	CASSLGSGQGGNEQFF
TRBD2	once	TRBJ2-3	TRBV9	TGTGCCAGCAGCGACCCCCGCGGGGGGGGAACAGATACGCAGTATTTT	CASSDPRGGGTDTQYF
TRBD1	.	TRBJ2-4	TRBV5-4	TGTGCCAGCAGCTTGAGTGGGGAACAGGGGTCCATTCAGTACTTC	CASSLSGEQGSIQYF
.	once	TRBJ1-2	TRBV4-2	TGTGCCAGCAGCCAAGTTTCCGCCCCTACTAACTATGGCTACACCTTC	CASSQVSAPTNYGYTF
TRBD1	few	TRBJ1-6	TRBV27	TGTGCCAGCCGGGACAGACATAATTCACCCCTCCACTTT	CASRDRHNSPLHF
.	.	TRBJ2-1	TRBV6-5	TGTGCCAGCAATACGGGAAGCTCCTACAATGAGCAGTTCTTC	CASNTGSSYNEQFF
.	.	TRBJ1-1	TRBV27	TGTGCCAGCAGTTTTCGGGGGGCGGTTACCACTGAAGCTTTCTTT	CASSFRGAVTTEAFF
.	few	TRBJ1-5	TRBV2	TGTGCCAGCAGTAGTAAGGTTCAGGGGCAGGGCCAGCCCCAGCATTTT	CASSSKVQGQGQPQHF
TRBD2	once	TRBJ2-7	TRBV7-6	TGTGCCAGCAGCTTAGAAGGCGGGGGGCAATACGAGCAGTACTTC	CASSLEGGGQYEQYF
TRBD1	once	TRBJ1-1	TRBV9	TGTGCCAGCAGCGGACAGGGAAGCGCTGAAGCTTTCTTT	CASSGQGSAEAFF
.	.	TRBJ2-4	TRBV6-5	TGTGCCAGCACCACCGGACAGAGGACAAACATTCAGTACTTC	CASTTGQRTNIQYF
TRBD2	.	TRBJ2-2	TRBV9	TGTGCCAGCAGCGTAGGAGTAGCGGGAGCGTCGAACACCGGGGAGCTGTTTTTT	CASSVGVAGASNTGELFF